Each of the 13 T cell receptor beta chains below was sequenced from the same sample in a study of monozygotic twins with inflammatory bowel disease (dated by TCRdb to between 2018 and 2021). Library preparation used 5' RACE. For sequencing, an Illumina HiSeq 2500 was employed. Through TCRdb reprocessing, the reads give one entry per CDR3 protein sequence; DNA is omitted. The table for this sample lists 140,000 to 150,000 distinct CDR3 sequences. Together, the top ten hold 0.95% to 1.5% of the sample. The specimen sequenced was blood. Source of these receptors: a human donor with ulcerative colitis or Crohn's disease, or a healthy co-twin of an affected twin (not recorded which).

The chain employs TRBV29-1 and TRBJ2-7. This CDR3 is 11 amino acids long. Per the germline V gene, CDR1 is SQVTM and CDR2 is ANQGSEA. CDR3 loop: CSSITGYEQYF.

The chain joins TRBV7-3 to TRBJ2-5; the D call from TCRdb, TRBD1, cannot be confirmed without DNA. The germline CDR1 and CDR2 sequences are SGHTA and FQGTGA. This CDR3 comprises 14 residues. CDR3 sequence reads: CASSAQGAGETQYF.

The chain has TRBV28 and TRBJ2-2; checking the TCRdb D call of TRBD2 is not possible without DNA. The CDR3 has 17 residues. Germline CDR1 and CDR2: MDHEN and SYDVKM. The CDR3 region is CASSLLLARPNTGELFF.

This rearrangement joins TRBV9 to TRBJ1-2. The CDR3 covers 15 residues. CDR1 and CDR2 (germline): SGDLS, YYNGEE. Here the CDR3 reads CASSNTIGETNGYTF.

The J gene is TRBJ2-1, the V gene TRBV24-1; TCRdb's D call, TRBD1, is unchecked because there is no DNA. The CDR3 totals 16 residues. Germline V gene lookup returns CDR1 KGHDR and CDR2 SFDVKD. CDR3 sequence reads: CATSAPGQYLYNEQFF.

The chain uses TRBV9 and TRBJ2-3; the D call of TRBD2 rests on TCRdb alone, since no DNA is present to check it. The CDR3 covers 14 residues. Germline V lookup: CDR1 SGDLS, CDR2 YYNGEE. The CDR3 is CASSGSGTLDTQYF.

The CDR3 region is CASSLTGANEKLFF. The chain uses TRBV27 and TRBJ1-4; TCRdb designates TRBD1, a call that cannot be tested without DNA. CDR3 length equals 14 residues. Germline assignment: CDR1 MNHEY and CDR2 SMNVEV (reference sequence).

The rearrangement links TRBV3-1 to TRBJ2-4; the TCRdb D gene call, TRBD1, has no DNA to confirm it. The germline gives CDR1 LGHDT, CDR2 YNNKEL (reference sequence). The length of the CDR3 is 15 residues. CDR3 region: CASSRAGTQGNIQYF.

The rearrangement joins TRBV28 to TRBJ1-2; the D call from TCRdb, TRBD1, cannot be confirmed without DNA. In germline, CDR1 is MDHEN, CDR2 SYDVKM. This CDR3 is built from 15 residues. The CDR3: CASSSLTGGIGGYTF.

This chain's CDR3 is CATNNSRGRGFSDTQYF. The rearrangement joins TRBV23-1 to TRBJ2-3; TCRdb lists TRBD1, though no DNA is available to test this call. TRBV23-1 is labeled an ORF, and its function is uncertain. The length of the CDR3 is 17 residues.

This chain links TRBV27 with TRBJ1-6. The V gene's germline CDR1 is MNHEY and CDR2 SMNVEV (reference sequence). The CDR3 has 15 amino acids. Here the CDR3 reads CASRPLLGRDSPLHF.

CDR3 loop: CASSLRGSYEQYF. The chain employs TRBV5-1 and TRBJ2-7. Germline V CDR1 and CDR2: SGHRS, YFSETQ. CDR3 size: 13 residues.

The genes are TRBV18 and TRBJ2-3. The CDR3 runs to 14 residues. The germline gives CDR1 KGHSH, CDR2 LQKENI. CDR3 amino acids: CASSPPTRTDTQYF.